This TCR beta chain was obtained from a study of T cells in tuberculosis. Sequencing of TCR-alpha and TCR-beta chains was unpaired. The protocol was immunoSEQ multiplex PCR, while the TCRdb copy is restricted to in-frame clones and leaves out a portion. The data show about 59,000 clones, 65% to 90% seen once. Sorting used thawed, overnight-rested PBMC stained with anti-CD3, a viability dye and GMM-loaded CD1B tetramer. CD1B tetramers were loaded with Rhodococcus equi-derived C32 glucose monomycolate. Before cryopreservation, the sorted PBMC lost their CD14-expressing monocytes. From each donor, some 96,000 tetramer-negative cells were sorted. The CDR3 totals 15 residues. The ends lost 6 bases at V and 0 bases at J; junction bases unmatched: 4. CDR1 and CDR2 from the germline V gene are WNHNN and SYGVQD (reference sequence).

The chain joins TRBV10-1 to TRBJ2-2; TRBD2 matches 7 bases. The sequencing sample was made of CD1b-GMM tetramer-negative cells sorted from PBMCs. This sequence was found in an adult woman with latent tuberculosis. The CDR3 region has the DNA TGCGCCAGCAGCCAGGGACTACCGAACACCGGGGAGCTGTTTTTT. It translates to CASSQGLPNTGELFF.